This TCR beta chain was sequenced for a study of post-analysis software for immune sequencing data. There are many counts of this clonotype. Unique molecular identifiers were carried by the TCR beta cDNA libraries. TCRdb used MiXCR to reprocess the PCR reads, holding one entry per CDR3 protein. The data show 150,000 or so distinct CDR3 sequences, 35% to 40% seen once. The material was blood, obtained after autologous hematopoietic stem cell transplantation. The origin of this receptor is a girl aged 5-17 years with multiple sclerosis.

The CDR3 here is CASSFYGLAGVSNEQFF. In DNA, the CDR3 is TGTGCCAGCAGCTTCTACGGACTAGCGGGGGTCTCTAATGAGCAGTTCTTC. The rearrangement joins TRBV5-6 to TRBJ2-1; 13 bases are a match to TRBD2. The germline V gene has CDR1 SGHDT and CDR2 YYEEEE. This CDR3 is built from 17 residues. The V and J ends lost 2 bases and 7 bases, in that order; junction bases with no gene match: 9.